This T cell receptor beta chain was recorded in a study of shared clonotypes between healthy human individuals. Sorted-subset replicate PCR reactions were performed with about 200 ng DNA, corresponding to roughly 30,000 T cell genomes. Only in-frame clones appear in the TCRdb table, and some are missing; sequencing was by immunoSEQ multiplex PCR. The table lists 2 million to 2.5 million clones, over 85% of them singletons. CDR1 and CDR2 (germline): LNHNV, YYDKDF (reference sequence). The CDR3 is 15 residues long. V was cut by 3 bases and J by 3 bases, with 11 bases left in between. The sequencing sample was made of naive CD4+ T cells from PBMCs. Subset reported: CD45RA+ positively selected. This receptor was identified in a man aged 18-30 years in good health. Some clones in this sample may be carry-over from other donors' samples. V usage is TRBV15 and J usage is TRBJ1-4; D unclear. The CDR3 spells CATSRQAGSNEKLFF. The DNA of the CDR3 is TGTGCCACCAGCAGGCAGGCAGGCTCTAATGAAAAACTGTTTTTT.